Following are 2 T cell receptor beta chains from one sample sequenced in a study of PD-1 blockade in classical Hodgkin lymphoma. Data came from immunoSEQ multiplex PCR; TCRdb stores just in-frame clones and leaves some out. The sample carries around 100,000 clones, 90% recorded once. Time point indicated: cycle 4 day 1 (C4D1), after 6 weeks of nivolumab. The patients all showed relapse after autologous stem cell transplantation, while their brentuximab vedotin exposure varied. The sequenced sample was peripheral blood mononuclear cells (PBMCs), obtained before the fourth cycle of nivolumab. The receptors shown here come from a human donor with classical Hodgkin lymphoma.

This chain links TRBV30 with TRBJ2-5, with 10 positions matching TRBD1. There are 15 residues in the CDR3. Germline V CDR1 and CDR2: GTSNPN, SVGIG (reference sequence). Trimming removed 1 base from V and 4 bases from J; junction bases left unmatched: 6. This CDR3 reads CAWSADRGRGETQYF. The CDR3 coding sequence is TGTGCCTGGAGTGCCGACAGGGGGCGAGGAGAGACCCAGTACTTC.

This clone was seen only once. This chain joins TRBV5-1 and TRBJ1-5; D might be TRBD1 (5 bases). This CDR3 has 15 amino acids. CDR1 is SGHRS, CDR2 YFSETQ, per germline. V lost 1 base to trimming and J lost 4 bases, with 12 bases between them. Here the CDR3 reads CASSLLGEANQPQHF. The DNA of the CDR3 is TGCGCCAGCAGCTTGTTGGGGGAAGCAAATCAGCCCCAGCATTTT.